This T cell receptor (beta chain) was sequenced for a study of cytomegalovirus exposure and HLA in healthy donors. This CDR3 has 14 amino acids. From germline, CDR1 is MRHNA and CDR2 SNTAGT. With 6 bases clipped from V and 10 bases from J, the junction kept 9 bases outside the gene matches. PCR primers comprised 60 Vbeta and 13 Jbeta primers. The protocol was immunoSEQ multiplex PCR, while the TCRdb copy is restricted to in-frame clones and leaves out a portion. The sample yields some 170,000 clones, about four fifths seen once. The sample was PBMCs. The sequence was collected from a woman aged 45-60 years in good health and CMV-seronegative. The V call is TRBV6-4, the J call TRBJ2-1, with 10 positions matching TRBD1. CDR3 coding DNA: TGTGCCAGCAGCGGACAGGGGGGACTAGGGGAGCAGTTCTTC. Amino acid sequence: CASSGQGGLGEQFF.